Below are 17 T cell receptor beta chains sequenced from a single sample in a study of blood T cells in healthy people across ages (dated by TCRdb to the mid-2010s). The method behind the library was 5' RACE. Sequenced on an Illumina HiSeq 2500. A second 7 to 11 cycle PCR used a sample-barcoded 5' primer and a J-beta primer mix. TCRdb cleaned the public reads at Q25 with fastp, built clones with MiXCR and kept in-frame beta chains. Duplicate CDR3 protein sequences are folded into a single record with the most common DNA and genes. The sample table lists hundreds of thousands of distinct CDR3 sequences, about 45% of them with a count of one. The ten largest clones take up 18% of the sample. Sequences were obtained from blood. The receptors were sampled from a man aged 80 or over in good health.

This chain uses TRBV5-5 with TRBJ2-5, with 7 bases matching TRBD2. The V segment lost 1 base and the J segment 5 bases; nucleotides outside the gene matches: 14. This CDR3 has 17 residues. Germline CDR1 reads SGHKS; CDR2 reads YYEKEE (reference sequence). As DNA, the CDR3 is TGTGCCAGCAGCTTGTGGGGCGCGAGCGGGATGGTGGAGACCCAGTACTTC. Protein sequence: CASSLWGASGMVETQYF.

The CDR3 DNA sequence: TGCAGTGCTACAGGACTAGCGGGGGGGCCTGGGAATGAGCAGTTCTTC. It yields the protein CSATGLAGGPGNEQFF. This chain links TRBV20-1 with TRBJ2-1, with 15 bases lining up with TRBD2. The CDR3 has 16 amino acids. CDR1 and CDR2 (germline): DFQATT, SNEGSKA (reference sequence). V was pared by 4 bases and J by 7 bases, with 8 bases of the junction left unmatched.

The chain uses TRBV7-9 and TRBJ2-3; D possibly corresponds to TRBD2 (5 bases). The CDR3 has 15 amino acids. CDR1 SEHNR and CDR2 FQNEAQ come from the germline V gene (reference sequence). The ends were cut back, 5 bases at V and 2 bases at J, with 14 bases in the middle. The CDR3 nucleotides are TGTGCCAGCAGCCCATGGGAGAGAACCACAGATACGCAGTATTTT. It encodes CASSPWERTTDTQYF.

This chain links TRBV5-1 with TRBJ2-1; 8 positions agree with TRBD2. This CDR3 comprises 18 residues. The V gene's germline CDR1 is SGHRS and CDR2 YFSETQ. J gave up 1 base and V 4 bases, and 13 bases lay outside the gene matches. CDR3 protein: CASSGGPPAGVSYNEQFF. The DNA for the CDR3 is TGCGCCAGCAGCGGGGGCCCGCCAGCGGGAGTATCCTACAATGAGCAGTTCTTC.

This clonotype showed up just a few times. The chain carries TRBV5-1 and TRBJ2-7; D call uncertain. The CDR3 totals 14 residues. V was pared by 9 bases and J by 0 bases, with 16 bases between. Germline loops: CDR1 SGHRS, CDR2 YFSETQ. The CDR3 DNA reads as TGCGCCACGCGAAACGGTCCTAGCTCCTACGAGCAGTACTTC. This gives the protein CATRNGPSSYEQYF.

This rearrangement joins TRBV15 to TRBJ2-3; D is possibly TRBD1 (6 bases). The CDR3 is 17 residues long. Trimming took off 0 bases at V and 7 bases at J, with 20 bases between the two ends. Germline V gives CDR1 LNHNV, CDR2 YYDKDF (reference sequence). The DNA for the CDR3 is TGTGCCACCAGCAGAGATCCTGGACTCCCGACAGGCAATACGCAGTATTTT. It yields the protein CATSRDPGLPTGNTQYF. Full variable domain (missing parts from reference TRBV15 and TRBJ2-3): DAMVIQNPRYQVTQFGKPVTLSCSQTLNHNVMYWYQQKSSQAPKLLFHYYDKDFNNEADTPDNFQSRRPNTSFCFLDIRSPGLGDTAMYLCATSRDPGLPTGNTQYFGPGTRLTVL.

The chain carries TRBV29-1 and TRBJ2-5; 8 positions match TRBD1. The V segment lost 3 bases and the J segment 7 bases; nucleotides outside the gene matches: 7. The CDR3 is made up of 13 amino acids. Germline CDR1 reads SQVTM; CDR2 reads ANQGSEA. CDR3 DNA: TGCAGCGTTGATCGGGCAGGGGGCGCGACCCAGTACTTC. The encoded protein is CSVDRAGGATQYF. Full variable domain (missing parts from reference TRBV29-1 and TRBJ2-5): SAVISQKPSRDICQRGTSLTIQCQVDSQVTMMFWYRQQPGQSLTLIATANQGSEATYESGFVIDKFPISRPNLTFSTLTVSNMSPEDSSIYLCSVDRAGGATQYFGPGTRLLVL.

The chain links TRBV20-1 to TRBJ2-3; TRBD2 aligns across 9 bases. The germline CDR1 and CDR2 sequences are DFQATT and SNEGSKA (reference sequence). This CDR3 has 16 residues. The V segment lost 3 bases and the J segment 6 bases; nucleotides outside the gene matches: 13. The CDR3 DNA sequence: TGCAGTGCTAGTCACCAACATAGCGGGAGCGGTGATACGCAGTATTTT. As protein: CSASHQHSGSGDTQYF.

This chain uses TRBV12-3 or TRBV12-4 with TRBJ2-5; possibly TRBD1 for D (5 bases). The CDR3 spans 14 residues. The V and J ends lost 6 bases and 3 bases respectively, with 14 bases between them. The CDR3 nucleotides are TGTGCCAGCAGGGTAGAAGGGGCTGAAGAGACCCAGTACTTC. It translates to CASRVEGAEETQYF.

This clonotype was counted a few times. The chain uses TRBV5-6 and TRBJ2-7; 10 bases agree with TRBD1. Germline CDR1 and CDR2: SGHDT and YYEEEE. With 4 bases clipped from V and 3 bases from J, the junction kept 10 bases outside the gene matches. This CDR3 has 16 residues. CDR3 region: CASSPDGTGVLYEQYF. The CDR3 region has the DNA TGTGCCAGCAGCCCCGACGGGACAGGGGTCCTCTACGAGCAGTACTTC.

This clonotype was seen only a few times. This chain joins TRBV7-3 and TRBJ2-5; possibly TRBD1 for D (6 bases). The CDR3 sequence is 15 residues long. Germline V CDR1 and CDR2: SGHTA, FQGTGA. V lost 5 bases, J lost 5 bases, and 18 bases lay in between. This CDR3 is CASSSTGHGVETQYF. CDR3 bases: TGTGCCAGCAGCAGCACGGGACACGGAGTGGAGACCCAGTACTTC.

This clonotype occurred a few times. The gene calls are TRBV5-1 and TRBJ2-1; D perhaps matches TRBD2 (5 bases). The CDR3 loop spans 14 amino acids. The germline gives CDR1 SGHRS, CDR2 YFSETQ. V lost 5 bases to trimming and J lost 6 bases, with 15 bases between them. Written as DNA, the CDR3 is TGCGCCAGCAGTTTCCCCCTAGGGAGCAATGAGCAGTTCTTC. This sequence encodes CASSFPLGSNEQFF. Supplemented by reference TRBV5-1 and TRBJ2-1, the full variable domain reads KAGVTQTPRYLIKTRGQQVTLSCSPISGHRSVSWYQQTPGQGLQFLFEYFSETQRNKGNFPGRFSGRQFSNSRSEMNVSTLELGDSALYLCASSFPLGSNEQFFGPGTRLTVL.

The chain employs TRBV5-1 and TRBJ2-2; tentatively, D is TRBD2 (6 bases). Germline V gene sequence: CDR1 SGHRS, CDR2 YFSETQ. The CDR3 totals 16 residues. Trimming pared 4 bases from V and 6 bases from J, leaving 19 bases between. The CDR3 region is CASSNGGPQNSGELFF. The CDR3 DNA is TGCGCCAGCAGCAATGGAGGGCCCCAGAATTCCGGGGAGCTGTTTTTT.

This chain links TRBV2 with TRBJ2-7; 9 bases agree with TRBD2. Matching the DNA end better, TRBJ2-5 makes the J call doubtful. The germline CDR1 and CDR2 sequences are SNHLY and FYNNEI. CDR3 length: 14 residues. CDR3 sequence reads: CASSELLAGETQYF. The CDR3 DNA reads TGTGCCAGCAGTGAGCTGCTAGCGGGGGAGACCCAGTACTTC.

This clonotype was picked up a small number of times. The rearrangement uses TRBV24-1 and TRBJ2-7; tentatively, D is TRBD1 or TRBD2 (6 bases each). The CDR3 has 12 amino acids. The V and J ends lost 3 bases and 5 bases respectively, with 7 bases between them. The germline V gene encodes CDR1 KGHDR and CDR2 SFDVKD. CDR3 sequence reads: CATSDRGHEQYF. The CDR3 coding sequence is TGTGCCACCAGTGATCGGGGGCACGAGCAGTACTTC.

Many counts were recorded for this clonotype. Relative to the germline gene, one junction end is altered; a read error may explain this. This chain links TRBV5-1 with TRBJ1-1; D might be TRBD1 (6 bases). Germline CDR1 and CDR2: SGHRS and YFSETQ. The CDR3 is 14 residues long. CDR3: CASSLGGGNTEAFF. In DNA form, the CDR3 reads TGTGCCAGCAGTTTAGGGGGGGGGAACACTGAAGCTTTCTTT.

The table lists this clonotype with many counts. One end of the junction varies from germline; a read error may be responsible. This chain joins TRBV3-1 and TRBJ1-1, with 7 bases matching TRBD1. Per germline, CDR1 LGHDT and CDR2 YNNKEL (reference sequence). The CDR3 loop spans 13 amino acids. The CDR3 nucleotides read TGCGCCAGCAGCCAGGGGGGAGGGACTGAAGCTTTCTTT. This codes for CASSQGGGTEAFF.